These 30 T cell receptor beta chains share one sample of origin, sequenced in a study of OX40 agonist ivuxolimab in advanced cancers. Using immunoSEQ multiplex PCR, the repertoire was profiled, and TCRdb retains in-frame clones only, with some absent. This table holds nearly 25,000 clones, approximately 79% found once. The sample was CD4+ or CD8+ T cells sorted from blood, taken in a trial of the OX40 agonist ivuxolimab. All receptors derive from an adult with an advanced solid tumor such as melanoma, head and neck, liver or kidney cancer.

The chain combines TRBV28 with TRBJ1-5; D may be TRBD1 (5 bases). Trimming took 5 bases from V and 4 from J, leaving 15 bases between them. The CDR3 totals 15 residues. Germline V gene lookup returns CDR1 MDHEN and CDR2 SYDVKM. The CDR3 region is CASSGGQGRNQPQHF. The DNA for the CDR3 is TGTGCCAGCAGTGGAGGGCAGGGACGTAATCAGCCCCAGCATTTT.

The chain recombines TRBV7-2 with TRBJ2-7; unclear D gene. The CDR3 sequence is 15 residues long. Trimming removed 0 bases from V and 0 bases from J, with 9 bases in between. Germline-derived CDR1 and CDR2 are SGHTA and FQGNSA. The CDR3 protein is CASSLAGTYSYEQYF. The CDR3 DNA follows: TGTGCCAGCAGCTTAGCAGGAACCTACTCCTACGAGCAGTACTTC. Full variable domain (remainder filled in from reference TRBV7-2 and TRBJ2-7): GAGVSQSPSNKVTEKGKDVELRCDPISGHTALYWYRQSLGQGLEFLIYFQGNSAPDKSGLPSDRFSAERTGGSVSTLTIQRTQQEDSAVYLCASSLAGTYSYEQYFGPGTRLTVT.

The chain recombines TRBV10-3 with TRBJ2-5; D may be TRBD1 (5 bases). Per germline, CDR1 ENHRY and CDR2 SYGVKD. The CDR3 has 14 residues. The V end lost 2 bases, the J end lost 5 bases, and 12 bases lay between the germline ends. CDR3 nucleotides: TGTGCCATCAGTGAGGTGGCGCCAGGGGAGACCCAGTACTTC. Protein sequence: CAISEVAPGETQYF.

This chain uses TRBV19 with TRBJ1-3, with 8 bases matching TRBD1. The V segment lost 5 bases and the J segment 1 base; nucleotides outside the gene matches: 4. The CDR3 extends over 15 amino acids. The germline V gene has CDR1 LNHDA and CDR2 SQIVND (reference sequence). CDR3 residues: CASSGQGASGNTIYF. The DNA of the CDR3 is TGTGCCAGTAGTGGACAGGGCGCTTCTGGAAACACCATATATTTT. Using reference TRBV19 and TRBJ1-3 for the parts outside the CDR3, the full variable domain is DGGITQSPKYLFRKEGQNVTLSCEQNLNHDAMYWYRQDPGQGLRLIYYSQIVNDFQKGDIAEGYSVSREKKESFPLTVTSAQKNPTAFYLCASSGQGASGNTIYFGEGSWLTVV.

Turning to this clone: The same CDR3 arises from other DNA sequences in this sample as well. V and J are TRBV11-3 and TRBJ1-1; D is unresolved. The CDR3 contains 13 residues. The germline gives CDR1 SGHNT, CDR2 YENEEA. V was trimmed by 2 bases and J by 0 bases, leaving 4 bases between them. In nucleotides, the CDR3 is TGTGCCAGCAGCTTATTGGTGAACACTGAAGCTTTCTTT. Residues: CASSLLVNTEAFF.

The chain is built from TRBV19 and TRBJ2-2; a possible D gene is TRBD1 (6 bases). Trimming removed 7 bases at V and 5 bases at J, with 14 bases between. Looked up from germline, CDR1 is LNHDA and CDR2 is SQIVND (reference sequence). The CDR3 loop spans 14 amino acids. CDR3 nucleotide sequence: TGTGCCAGTACCCACGACAGGAGGACCGGGGAGCTGTTTTTT. The encoded protein is CASTHDRRTGELFF. The whole variable domain, filled in from reference TRBV19 and TRBJ2-2, reads DGGITQSPKYLFRKEGQNVTLSCEQNLNHDAMYWYRQDPGQGLRLIYYSQIVNDFQKGDIAEGYSVSREKKESFPLTVTSAQKNPTAFYLCASTHDRRTGELFFGEGSRLTVL.

This clone was seen just once. The V gene is TRBV6-5, the J gene TRBJ1-3; D gene unclear. V lost 8 bases and J lost 1, with 6 bases in between. Germline CDR1 and CDR2: MNHEY and SVGAGI. The CDR3 is 12 residues long. CDR3 bases: TGTGCCAGCCTCGGGTCTGGAAACACCATATATTTT. Protein product: CASLGSGNTIYF.

A word on this clone: The same CDR3 can be traced to other DNA sequences in this sample. The chain employs TRBV11-3 and TRBJ2-5, with unresolved D. The CDR3 totals 14 residues. The V gene's germline CDR1 is SGHNT and CDR2 YENEEA. The ends were cut back, 0 bases at V and 0 bases at J, with 5 bases in the middle. CDR3 bases: TGTGCCAGCAGCTTAGATCCGTACCAAGAGACCCAGTACTTC. Encoded protein: CASSLDPYQETQYF. The variable domain in full, with the rest retrieved from reference TRBV11-3 and TRBJ2-5, is EAGVVQSPRYKIIEKKQPVAFWCNPISGHNTLYWYLQNLGQGPELLIRYENEEAVDDSQLPKDRFSAERLKGVDSTLKIQPAELGDSAVYLCASSLDPYQETQYFGPGTRLLVL.

The chain is built from TRBV4-1 and TRBJ2-6; the D gene is possibly TRBD1 (6 bases). The V gene lost 4 bases and the J gene lost 1 base, with 8 bases spanning the gap. Germline-derived CDR1 and CDR2 are MGHRA and YSYEKL. The CDR3 length is 15 residues. The CDR3 DNA follows: TGCGCCAGCAGCCGAACAGGGTCTGGGGCCAACGTCCTGACTTTC. It specifies CASSRTGSGANVLTF.

The gene calls are TRBV5-1 and TRBJ2-5; 8 bases are a match to TRBD1. Germline V CDR1 and CDR2: SGHRS, YFSETQ. This CDR3 spans 15 amino acids. J lost 5 bases, V lost 3 bases, and 9 bases had no gene match. CDR3 loop: CASSSGGGAGETQYF. Here the CDR3 DNA reads TGCGCCAGCAGCTCAGGGGGCGGGGCGGGGGAGACCCAGTACTTC.

The CDR3 here is CASGGRQGRGYTF. The CDR3 DNA follows: TGCGCCAGTGGGGGACGACAGGGAAGAGGCTACACCTTC. The rearrangement joins TRBV5-1 to TRBJ1-2, with 7 positions matching TRBD1. Germline V gene sequence: CDR1 SGHRS, CDR2 YFSETQ. The CDR3 runs 13 residues. After removal of 8 bases from V and 8 bases from J, the junction contained 12 bases not matched to a gene.

The chain combines TRBV6-6 with TRBJ1-3; tentatively, D is TRBD1 (6 bases). CDR1 MNHNY and CDR2 SVGAGI come from the germline V gene (reference sequence). The CDR3 extends over 16 amino acids. Deletions cut 6 bases from V and 4 bases from J, with 19 bases between. The CDR3 region is CASSHPGQYGGNTIYF. Here the CDR3 DNA reads TGTGCCAGCAGCCACCCCGGACAGTATGGAGGAAACACCATATATTTT.

V and J are TRBV11-2 and TRBJ2-7; tentatively, D is TRBD1 (5 bases). The germline gives CDR1 SGHAT, CDR2 FQNNGV. The V and J ends lost 5 bases and 5 bases respectively, with 13 bases between them. The length of the CDR3 is 13 residues. The DNA for the CDR3 is TGTGCCAGCAGCCGGGTCCCCAGGGACGAGCAGTACTTC. Its translation is CASSRVPRDEQYF.

This clone was seen once. The V and J genes are TRBV6-6 and TRBJ1-1, with D possibly matching TRBD1 (5 bases). Germline assignment: CDR1 MNHNY and CDR2 SVGAGI (reference sequence). V dropped 4 bases and J dropped 1 base, with 13 bases sitting between them. The CDR3 has 15 residues. The chain's CDR3 is CASSSGGYWNTEAFF. The CDR3 DNA follows: TGTGCCAGCAGTTCGGGGGGGTATTGGAACACTGAAGCTTTCTTT.

The chain uses TRBV10-2 and TRBJ2-7; 9 bases match TRBD1. This CDR3 is built from 14 residues. Germline CDR1 reads WSHSY; CDR2 reads SAAADI. The trim removed 6 bases at V and 4 bases at J, leaving 7 bases unmatched. Here the CDR3 DNA reads TGCGCCAGCAGGGCCGGGACAGGGAGGTACGAGCAGTACTTC. It yields the protein CASRAGTGRYEQYF.

The chain is built from TRBV5-1 and TRBJ2-3, with D unclear. This CDR3 has 15 amino acids. Deletions cut 0 bases from V and 4 bases from J, with 12 bases between. Per the germline V gene, CDR1 is SGHRS and CDR2 is YFSETQ. This chain's CDR3 is CASSLENRLSDTQYF. The DNA for the CDR3 is TGCGCCAGCAGCTTGGAAAATAGACTCTCAGATACGCAGTATTTT.

This chain joins TRBV2 and TRBJ1-4, with D hard to call. The V end was cut by 8 bases, the J end by 6 bases, with 7 bases between. Germline V gene lookup returns CDR1 SNHLY and CDR2 FYNNEI. This CDR3 comprises 11 residues. The CDR3 here is CASGQDEKLFF. The DNA for the CDR3 is TGTGCCAGCGGTCAGGATGAAAAACTGTTTTTT.

The chain links TRBV11-1 to TRBJ1-6; 9 bases line up with TRBD1. The CDR3 consists of 15 residues. CDR1 and CDR2 from the germline V gene are SGHAT and FQDESV (reference sequence). With V trimmed by 6 bases and J by 7 bases, 7 bases remained unmatched. The chain's CDR3 is CASRSTGGGNSPLHF. In DNA form, the CDR3 reads TGTGCCAGCAGATCCACAGGGGGCGGAAATTCACCCCTCCACTTT.

This chain joins TRBV2 and TRBJ1-1, with unresolved D. The CDR3 is 13 amino acids. CDR1 and CDR2 from the germline V gene are SNHLY and FYNNEI. Trimming shortened V by 1 base and J by 4 bases, and 7 bases separated the two germline ends. DNA for the CDR3: TGTGCCAGCAGTGAAGTGGAGGGCACTGAAGCTTTCTTT. Translating gives CASSEVEGTEAFF.

The count of this clone is one. The gene calls are TRBV7-6 and TRBJ1-2, with 8 bases fitting TRBD1. With 2 bases clipped from V and 2 bases from J, the junction kept 4 bases outside the gene matches. CDR3 length: 15 residues. CDR1 is SGHVS and CDR2 is FNYEAQ in the germline V gene. CDR3 in DNA: TGTGCCAGCAGCTTACCAGGGGGCGAGAACTATGGCTACACCTTC. It translates to CASSLPGGENYGYTF.

The genes are TRBV14 and TRBJ1-1, with no clear D. Germline values: CDR1 SGHDN, CDR2 FVKESK. Trimming cost V 0 bases and J 4 bases, with 9 bases left between them. This CDR3 has 14 amino acids. This CDR3 reads CASSQELGRTEAFF. In nucleotides, the CDR3 is TGTGCCAGCAGCCAAGAGCTGGGTCGCACTGAAGCTTTCTTT.

This chain connects TRBV2 to TRBJ1-1; D not resolved. The germline V gene has CDR1 SNHLY and CDR2 FYNNEI. The CDR3 has 12 amino acids. Trimming left V 5 bases short and J 2 bases short, with 6 bases between. CDR3: CASSPTNTEAFF. For the CDR3, the DNA is TGTGCCAGCAGTCCCACAAACACTGAAGCTTTCTTT.

This clone showed up just a few times. This chain connects TRBV14 to TRBJ2-5; D is uncertain. Looked up from germline, CDR1 is SGHDN and CDR2 is FVKESK. The CDR3 is made up of 11 amino acids. V was shortened by 0 bases and J by 5 bases, with 1 base between the two germline ends. CDR3 nucleotide sequence: TGTGCCAGCAGCCAAGAGGAGACCCAGTACTTC. This gives the protein CASSQEETQYF.

The chain employs TRBV6-1 and TRBJ1-2, with unresolved D. The CDR3 has 15 residues. Germline assignment: CDR1 MNHNS and CDR2 SASEGT. The germline V and J ends were trimmed by 0 bases and 4 bases, with 12 bases remaining between them. CDR3 region: CASSEAMWAFYGYTF. Written as DNA, the CDR3 is TGTGCCAGCAGTGAAGCGATGTGGGCCTTCTATGGCTACACCTTC.

The genes are TRBV4-1 and TRBJ2-1, with 10 bases fitting TRBD1. The CDR3 loop spans 14 amino acids. CDR1 is MGHRA and CDR2 is YSYEKL in the germline V gene. The V segment lost 8 bases and the J segment 3 bases; nucleotides outside the gene matches: 4. The chain's CDR3 is CASGDRGFYNEQFF. Here the CDR3 DNA reads TGCGCCAGCGGGGACAGGGGCTTCTACAATGAGCAGTTCTTC.

Only one count was recorded for this clone. The DNA of the CDR3 is TGTGCCAGCAGTTTGTCGGCGGGGGGACCCACAGATACGCAGTATTTT. Translated, it gives CASSLSAGGPTDTQYF. The rearrangement joins TRBV28 to TRBJ2-3, with TRBD2 identical over 8 bases. The J segment lost 2 bases and the V segment lost 3 bases, leaving 7 bases of the junction unmatched. Germline lookup yields CDR1 MDHEN and CDR2 SYDVKM. The CDR3 is 16 amino acids.

For this clone: One end of the junction does not line up with germline, which may come from a read error. CDR3 nucleotides: TGTGCCAGCAGTGTTGGCAGGGCTAGTTCACCCCCCCACTTT. Encoded protein: CASSVGRASSPPHF. This chain connects TRBV2 to TRBJ1-6, with a possible D match to TRBD1 (5 bases). Germline V gene lookup returns CDR1 SNHLY and CDR2 FYNNEI. The CDR3 totals 14 residues.

This rearrangement joins TRBV19 to TRBJ1-2, with D uncertain. V was clipped by 1 base and J by 6 bases, with 18 bases between them. The CDR3 spans 16 residues. Germline-derived CDR1 and CDR2 are LNHDA and SQIVND (reference sequence). This CDR3 reads CASSIVWGVGSDGYTF. In nucleotides, the CDR3 is TGTGCCAGTAGTATAGTTTGGGGAGTGGGATCCGATGGCTACACCTTC.

V usage is TRBV4-2 and J usage is TRBJ1-5; D gene unclear. CDR3 length: 15 amino acids. Germline V gene lookup returns CDR1 LGHNA and CDR2 YNFKEQ. The germline V and J ends were trimmed by 5 bases and 2 bases, with 13 bases remaining between them. The CDR3 region has the DNA TGTGCCAGCAGCTTGTGGGGTACTGGCAATCAGCCCCAGCATTTT. Amino acid sequence: CASSLWGTGNQPQHF.

V gene TRBV5-1 combines with J gene TRBJ1-1, with D unresolved. Trimming removed 4 bases at V and 1 base at J, with 11 bases between. Germline-derived CDR1 and CDR2 are SGHRS and YFSETQ. The CDR3 covers 14 residues. The CDR3 loop reads CASSLLVENTEAFF. CDR3 bases: TGCGCCAGCAGCCTCCTAGTGGAGAACACTGAAGCTTTCTTT.